This T cell receptor (beta chain) was sequenced during a study of technical replicates of blood from a handful of donors. The CDR3 sequence is 16 residues long. Germline-derived CDR1 and CDR2 are SEHNR and FQNEAQ (reference sequence). The ends lost 3 bases at V and 2 bases at J; junction bases unmatched: 7. TCRdb's table, derived via immunoSEQ multiplex PCR, lists solely in-frame clones and lacks some. Among 98,000 or so clones, under 97% were seen once, and the ten largest hold 0.2% to 0.25%. The sequenced material came from T cells isolated from PBMCs. This sequence was found in a human donor in good health. The chain is built from TRBV7-9 and TRBJ2-7; TRBD2 agrees at 10 bases. The DNA of the CDR3 is TGTGCCAGCAGCTTCCGGTTAGCGGGGGGACCCTACGAGCAGTACTTC. As protein: CASSFRLAGGPYEQYF. The complete variable domain, with remaining parts taken from reference TRBV7-9 and TRBJ2-7, reads DTGVSQNPRHKITKRGQNVTFRCDPISEHNRLYWYRQTLGQGPEFLTYFQNEAQLEKSRLLSDRFSAERPKGSFSTLEIQRTEQGDSAMYLCASSFRLAGGPYEQYFGPGTRLTVT.